The clone carrying this T cell receptor beta chain has ten or more counts. What it binds is not known. Multiplex PCR employing 32 V and 13 J primers generated amplicons of the TCR beta CDR3. A single record per CDR3 protein comes from TCRdb applying MiXCR to the multiplex PCR reads. The sample has approximately 11,000 distinct CDR3 sequences, 25% to 30% seen once. The sample is drawn from a study of immune heterogeneity within non-small cell lung tumors. For the study at large: The composition of the tumors was 4 squamous cell carcinomas, about 10 non-squamous carcinomas and 1 not otherwise specified.

Study-wide results and limits: Both recurring identical dominant CDR3 beta clonotypes and site-unique high-frequency clones were observed across tumor sites within a patient.

Trimming removed 6 bases from V and 3 bases from J, with 8 bases in between. This CDR3 contains 13 residues. The germline CDR1 and CDR2 sequences are MRHNA and SNTAGT. Template material comprised bulk tumor genomic DNA at about 660 ng per sample. Each primary tumor yielded several biopsies, collected far apart from one another at surgery. Curative surgery was performed on patients who had untreated, newly diagnosed non-small cell lung cancer. The source of this sequence is a woman aged 60-70 years with non-small cell lung cancer. Sequencing was done on a sample of lung tumor tissue. The genes are TRBV6-4 and TRBJ2-2; no clear D gene. The CDR3 spells CASSAQDTGELFF. The CDR3 nucleotides read TGTGCCAGCAGCGCTCAAGACACCGGGGAGCTGTTTTTT.